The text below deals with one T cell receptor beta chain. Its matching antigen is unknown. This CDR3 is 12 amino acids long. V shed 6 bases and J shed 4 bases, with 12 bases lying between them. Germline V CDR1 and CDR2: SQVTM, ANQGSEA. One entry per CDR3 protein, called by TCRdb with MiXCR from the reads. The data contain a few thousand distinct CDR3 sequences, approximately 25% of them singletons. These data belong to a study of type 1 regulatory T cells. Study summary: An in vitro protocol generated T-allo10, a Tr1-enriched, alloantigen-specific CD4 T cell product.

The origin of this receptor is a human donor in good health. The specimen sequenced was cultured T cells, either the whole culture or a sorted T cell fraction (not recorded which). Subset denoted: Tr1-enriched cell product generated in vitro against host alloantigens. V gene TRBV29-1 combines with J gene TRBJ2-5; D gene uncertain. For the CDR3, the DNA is TGCAGCGTCCAGGACCTGGGAGAGACCCAGTACTTC. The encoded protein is CSVQDLGETQYF. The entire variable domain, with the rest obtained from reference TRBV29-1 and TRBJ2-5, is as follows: SAVISQKPSRDICQRGTSLTIQCQVDSQVTMMFWYRQQPGQSLTLIATANQGSEATYESGFVIDKFPISRPNLTFSTLTVSNMSPEDSSIYLCSVQDLGETQYFGPGTRLLVL.